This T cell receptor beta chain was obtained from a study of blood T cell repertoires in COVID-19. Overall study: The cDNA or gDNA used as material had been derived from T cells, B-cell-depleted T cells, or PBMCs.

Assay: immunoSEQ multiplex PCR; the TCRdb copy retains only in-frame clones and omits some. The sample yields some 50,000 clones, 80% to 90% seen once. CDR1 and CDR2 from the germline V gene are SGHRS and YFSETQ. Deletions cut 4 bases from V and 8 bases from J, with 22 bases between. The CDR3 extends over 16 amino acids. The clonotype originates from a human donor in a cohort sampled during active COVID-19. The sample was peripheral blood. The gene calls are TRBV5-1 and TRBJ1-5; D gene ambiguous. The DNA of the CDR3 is TGCGCCAGCAGCCCGGGAATGCGGGCGACTGGAGAGCCCCAGCATTTT. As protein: CASSPGMRATGEPQHF.